Below, 10 T cell receptor beta chains from the same sample are listed, as sequenced in a study of cytomegalovirus exposure and HLA in healthy donors. PCR primers comprised 60 Vbeta and 13 Jbeta primers. Assay used: immunoSEQ multiplex PCR; TCRdb lists only in-frame clones, some missing. Among roughly 100,000 clones listed, over 65% were seen once. The material sequenced was PBMCs. These receptor sequences come from a middle-aged man in good health and CMV-seropositive.

This chain connects TRBV6-5 to TRBJ2-7, with TRBD1 matching 7 bases. The CDR3 is 14 amino acids. J gave up 4 bases and V 2 bases, and 5 bases lay outside the gene matches. In germline, CDR1 is MNHEY, CDR2 SVGAGI. CDR3 amino acids: CASSYARDSYEQYF. CDR3 bases: TGTGCCAGCAGTTACGCCAGGGACAGTTACGAGCAGTACTTC.

This chain connects TRBV10-1 to TRBJ2-3, with D perhaps matching TRBD1 (6 bases). Germline V gene sequence: CDR1 WNHNN, CDR2 SYGVQD (reference sequence). Trimming pared 0 bases from V and 5 bases from J, leaving 9 bases between. This CDR3 contains 14 residues. The CDR3 region is CASSESQGLDTQYF. The CDR3 DNA reads as TGCGCCAGCAGTGAGTCGCAGGGGTTAGATACGCAGTATTTT.

This clone was counted only a few times. CDR3 loop: CASIHLGQGGYEQYF. The CDR3 DNA reads TGTGCCAGCATTCACTTGGGACAGGGAGGATACGAGCAGTACTTC. This rearrangement joins TRBV6-1 to TRBJ2-5, with TRBD1 identical over 9 bases. TRBJ2-7 explains the end of the DNA better; the J call may be wrong. The CDR3 has 15 residues. Per the germline V gene, CDR1 is MNHNS and CDR2 is SASEGT.

The CDR3 region is CASRPGQVFRSSYEQYF. CDR3 coding DNA: TGTGCCAGCAGACCGGGACAGGTATTTCGGAGCTCCTACGAGCAGTACTTC. V and J are TRBV27 and TRBJ2-7, with 8 bases lining up with TRBD1. J was trimmed by 0 bases and V by 6 bases; bases with no gene match: 13. The CDR3 spans 17 residues. Per the germline V gene, CDR1 is MNHEY and CDR2 is SMNVEV (reference sequence).

This chain joins TRBV27 and TRBJ2-3; TRBD2 aligns across 12 bases. The ends lost 7 bases at V and 6 bases at J; junction bases unmatched: 5. The CDR3 runs 14 residues. Germline V gives CDR1 MNHEY, CDR2 SMNVEV (reference sequence). The CDR3 here is CASKTSGGRDTQYF. Written as DNA, the CDR3 is TGTGCCAGCAAAACTAGCGGGGGGCGGGATACGCAGTATTTT.

This chain links TRBV5-4 with TRBJ1-6; 7 bases match TRBD1. Germline V gives CDR1 SGHNT, CDR2 YYREEE (reference sequence). Unmatched junction bases numbered 7, after V lost 3 bases and J lost 10 bases. The CDR3 has 14 amino acids. The CDR3 sequence is CASSSTGSPSPLHF. The CDR3, as DNA: TGTGCCAGCAGCTCGACAGGGTCCCCCTCACCCCTCCACTTT.

With respect to this clone: A read error may account for a junction end that differs from germline. The CDR3 region has the DNA TGTGCCAGCAGCTTAGCGCGGGTCATTCAATTT. It codes for CASSLARVIQF. The rearrangement uses TRBV7-9 and TRBJ1-1; no clear D gene. The CDR3 loop spans 11 amino acids. In germline, CDR1 is SEHNR, CDR2 FQNEAQ (reference sequence).

This clone occurred a few times. J is TRBJ2-7 and V is TRBV19, with 10 bases identical to TRBD1. The trim removed 3 bases at V and 2 bases at J, leaving 4 bases unmatched. Per the germline V gene, CDR1 is LNHDA and CDR2 is SQIVND (reference sequence). CDR3 length equals 15 residues. CDR3 amino acids: CASSIGTGATYEQYF. CDR3 nucleotide sequence: TGTGCCAGTAGTATCGGGACAGGGGCAACCTACGAGCAGTACTTC.

A few counts support this clone. The V gene is TRBV10-1, the J gene TRBJ2-1; 14 bases match TRBD2. Germline trimming cut 6 bases from V and 9 bases from J; bases unmatched to any gene: 10. Germline CDR1 reads WNHNN; CDR2 reads SYGVQD (reference sequence). CDR3 length equals 16 residues. The CDR3 DNA follows: TGCGCCAGCAGCGACGGGACTAGCGGGAGTAGGGTTGAGCAGTTCTTC. It specifies CASSDGTSGSRVEQFF.

The rearrangement links TRBV11-3 to TRBJ2-5, with 9 bases that match TRBD2. The CDR3 covers 15 residues. Trimming removed 5 bases from V and 2 bases from J; junction bases left unmatched: 6. Germline-derived CDR1 and CDR2 are SGHNT and YENEEA. CDR3 protein: CASSRSGRGQETQYF. The CDR3 DNA reads TGTGCCAGCAGCCGTAGCGGGAGAGGGCAAGAGACCCAGTACTTC.